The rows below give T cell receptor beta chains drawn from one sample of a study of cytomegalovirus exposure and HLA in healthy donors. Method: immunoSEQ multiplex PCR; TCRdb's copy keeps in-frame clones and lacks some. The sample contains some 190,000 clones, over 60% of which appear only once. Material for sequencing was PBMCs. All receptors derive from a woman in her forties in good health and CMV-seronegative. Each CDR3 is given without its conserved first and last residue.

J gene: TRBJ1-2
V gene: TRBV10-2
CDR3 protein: ASSVGQGDGYT

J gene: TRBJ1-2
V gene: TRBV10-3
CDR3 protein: AITRDRGASYT

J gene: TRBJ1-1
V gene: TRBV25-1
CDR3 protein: ASSEGGGRAF

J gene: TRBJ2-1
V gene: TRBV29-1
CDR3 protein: SVDRSSGRFEQF

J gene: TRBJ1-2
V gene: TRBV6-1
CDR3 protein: ASTGVRGYT

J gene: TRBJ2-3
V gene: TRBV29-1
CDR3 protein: SVHRGTSTDTQY

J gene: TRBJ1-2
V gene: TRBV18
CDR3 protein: ASSPQGDGYT

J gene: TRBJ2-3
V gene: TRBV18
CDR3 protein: ASSQIADTDTQY

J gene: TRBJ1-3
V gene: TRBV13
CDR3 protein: ASSLGQAGSGNTIY

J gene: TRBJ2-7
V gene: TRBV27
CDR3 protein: ASSLSRLGQPVGYEQY

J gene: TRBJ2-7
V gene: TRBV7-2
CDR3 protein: ASSFSRWGERTYEQY

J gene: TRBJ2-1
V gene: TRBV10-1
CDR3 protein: ASSESGTGGGEQF

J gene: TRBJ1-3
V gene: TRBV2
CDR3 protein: ASSERQGSGNTIY